These 22 T cell receptor beta chains share one sample of origin, sequenced in a study of Ad26.COV2.S vaccination and SARS-CoV-2 variants. Here immunoSEQ multiplex PCR was the method, and the copy in TCRdb shows in-frame clones only, minus some. The sample yields about 440,000 clones, about 92% seen once. The treatment: 15 to 20 received Ad26.COV2.S at low or high dose, single or two shots; about 5 received placebo; per-sample allocation not given. Collection of samples fell on day 63 after the first vaccine or placebo injection. Source: peripheral blood, taken in a trial of Ad26.COV2.S vaccine versus placebo. These TCRs come from a person aged 18-65 years who received the Ad26.COV2.S COVID-19 vaccine or a placebo.

The chain uses TRBV28 and TRBJ2-5, with 7 bases fitting TRBD1. With 8 bases clipped from V and 4 bases from J, the junction kept 7 bases outside the gene matches. This CDR3 has 13 residues. Germline assignment: CDR1 MDHEN and CDR2 SYDVKM. The CDR3 DNA follows: TGTGCCAGCCGCCGACAGGGTAGAGAGACCCAGTACTTC. Amino acids: CASRRQGRETQYF. The entire variable domain, with the rest obtained from reference TRBV28 and TRBJ2-5, is as follows: DVKVTQSSRYLVKRTGEKVFLECVQDMDHENMFWYRQDPGLGLRLIYFSYDVKMKEKGDIPEGYSVSREKKERFSLILESASTNQTSMYLCASRRQGRETQYFGPGTRLLVL.

The J gene is TRBJ2-2, the V gene TRBV4-1; 7 bases align to TRBD2. Germline V gene sequence: CDR1 MGHRA, CDR2 YSYEKL. V shed 1 base and J 6 bases; nucleotides not matched to a gene: 11. The CDR3 runs 17 residues. The CDR3 coding sequence is TGCGCCAGCAGCCAAGGGGCTCGCGGGAGAGAGTCCGGGGAGCTGTTTTTT. It translates to CASSQGARGRESGELFF.

Here the CDR3 DNA reads TGTGCCAGCAGCCCAACCCCGACAGGGATTGACACCGGGGAGCTGTTTTTT. This sequence encodes CASSPTPTGIDTGELFF. The chain carries TRBV13 and TRBJ2-2; 7 nucleotides line up with TRBD1. Trimming at V came to 5 bases and at J to 3 bases, leaving 12 bases not matched to a gene. Germline V gene data show CDR1 as PRHDT and CDR2 as FYEKMQ (reference sequence). CDR3 length: 17 residues.

The genes are TRBV14 and TRBJ2-1, with a weak D call TRBD2 (6 bases). CDR1 and CDR2 (germline): SGHDN, FVKESK. The CDR3 contains 16 residues. The germline V and J ends were trimmed by 0 bases and 3 bases, with 12 bases remaining between them. The CDR3 region has the DNA TGTGCCAGCAGCCAAGATTTCCTAGCGCGCTACAATGAGCAGTTCTTC. This translates into CASSQDFLARYNEQFF.

This clone came up a few times. The chain combines TRBV27 with TRBJ2-1, with 9 bases that match TRBD1. V lost 6 bases, J lost 5 bases, and 8 bases stayed unmatched. Germline lookup yields CDR1 MNHEY and CDR2 SMNVEV (reference sequence). The CDR3 spans 15 residues. The CDR3 reads CASSRGQGINNEQFF. As DNA, the CDR3 is TGTGCCAGCAGCCGGGGACAGGGTATAAACAATGAGCAGTTCTTC.

V is TRBV5-5 and J is TRBJ2-3; 8 positions agree with TRBD1. V shed 0 bases and J 5 bases; nucleotides not matched to a gene: 11. Germline V lookup: CDR1 SGHKS, CDR2 YYEKEE (reference sequence). The CDR3 contains 17 residues. DNA of the CDR3: TGTGCCAGCAGCTTGGCGGGGGTCAGGGGGCGAGTAGATACGCAGTATTTT. Translated: CASSLAGVRGRVDTQYF.

CDR3 protein: CASSQDGASSGANVLTF. CDR3 sequence (DNA): TGCGCCAGCAGCCAAGATGGAGCAAGCTCTGGGGCCAACGTCCTGACTTTC. This chain connects TRBV4-1 to TRBJ2-6; no firm D call. The CDR3 has 17 residues. CDR1 MGHRA and CDR2 YSYEKL come from the germline V gene. V was cut by 0 bases and J by 0 bases, with 9 bases left in between.

CDR3 DNA: TGTGCCACCAGTTCAGGAGGTGGAAACACCATATATTTT. Its protein is CATSSGGGNTIYF. The J gene is TRBJ1-3, the V gene TRBV24-1, with D uncertain. CDR1 is KGHDR, CDR2 SFDVKD, per germline. Trimming removed 6 bases at V and 3 bases at J, with 8 bases between. The CDR3 totals 13 residues.

The CDR3 loop is CASSLAQYEQYF. The CDR3 DNA follows: TGTGCCAGCAGTTTAGCGCAGTACGAGCAGTACTTC. This chain links TRBV28 with TRBJ2-7; D is unclear. Germline values: CDR1 MDHEN, CDR2 SYDVKM. V was clipped by 2 bases and J by 4 bases, with 6 bases between them. The CDR3 is 12 residues long.

The sample holds one count of this clone. The chain recombines TRBV5-5 with TRBJ2-2; 8 bases agree with TRBD2. The CDR3 is made up of 16 amino acids. With V trimmed by 0 bases and J by 6 bases, 7 bases remained unmatched. CDR1 is SGHKS and CDR2 is YYEKEE in the germline V gene (reference sequence). This CDR3 reads CASSLGAGELSGELFF. The DNA for the CDR3 is TGTGCCAGCAGCTTGGGAGCGGGAGAGTTATCCGGGGAGCTGTTTTTT.

This clone was picked up one time. The chain links TRBV9 to TRBJ1-4; 10 bases agree with TRBD1. From germline, CDR1 is SGDLS and CDR2 YYNGEE. J gave up 7 bases and V 2 bases, and 2 bases lay outside the gene matches. This CDR3 spans 14 amino acids. The CDR3, as DNA: TGTGCCAGCAGCGTGGGGACAGGGGTTGAAAAACTGTTTTTT. It translates to CASSVGTGVEKLFF. The entire variable domain, with the rest obtained from reference TRBV9 and TRBJ1-4, is as follows: DSGVTQTPKHLITATGQRVTLRCSPRSGDLSVYWYQQSLDQGLQFLIQYYNGEERAKGNILERFSAQQFPDLHSELNLSSLELGDSALYFCASSVGTGVEKLFFGSGTQLSVL.

This sequence joins TRBV3-1 (or the pseudogene TRBV3-2) and TRBJ2-2, with 9 nucleotides matching TRBD2. The CDR3 spans 18 residues. The V and J ends lost 4 bases and 4 bases, in that order; junction bases with no gene match: 13. Germline V gene sequence: CDR1 LGHDT, CDR2 YNNKEL (reference sequence). The DNA of the CDR3 is TGTGCCAGCAGCCCTGGACTAGCGAATAGGGGAAGCACCGGGGAGCTGTTTTTT. This codes for CASSPGLANRGSTGELFF.

The CDR3 sequence is CASSLGTGIPSEQYF. In nucleotides, the CDR3 is TGTGCCAGCAGCTTGGGGACAGGGATACCTAGCGAGCAGTACTTC. The chain couples TRBV5-4 to TRBJ2-7, with TRBD1 matching over 8 bases. From germline, CDR1 is SGHNT and CDR2 YYREEE (reference sequence). V shed 0 bases and J 6 bases; nucleotides not matched to a gene: 8. The CDR3 length is 15 residues. Full variable domain (remainder filled in from reference TRBV5-4 and TRBJ2-7): ETGVTQSPTHLIKTRGQQVTLRCSSQSGHNTVSWYQQALGQGPQFIFQYYREEENGRGNFPPRFSGLQFPNYSSELNVNALELDDSALYLCASSLGTGIPSEQYFGPGTRLTVT.

CDR3 coding DNA: TGTGCCAGCAGCCCCCCCGGACAGGGTCCGAACACCATATATTTT. This encodes CASSPPGQGPNTIYF. J is TRBJ1-3 and V is TRBV28, with 8 bases aligning to TRBD1. From germline, CDR1 is MDHEN and CDR2 SYDVKM. CDR3 length equals 15 residues. V shed 6 bases and J 7 bases; nucleotides not matched to a gene: 11.

V gene TRBV5-1 combines with J gene TRBJ2-1; D gene unclear. The V gene lost 0 bases and the J gene lost 0 bases, with 7 bases spanning the gap. This CDR3 is built from 15 residues. The germline V gene has CDR1 SGHRS and CDR2 YFSETQ. The CDR3 region has the DNA TGCGCCAGCAGCTTGGCGCAGTTCTCCTACAATGAGCAGTTCTTC. Protein sequence: CASSLAQFSYNEQFF.

The chain carries TRBV5-4 and TRBJ2-5, with D hard to call. This CDR3 comprises 11 residues. The germline V gene has CDR1 SGHNT and CDR2 YYREEE (reference sequence). Trimming left V 3 bases short and J 0 bases short, with 0 bases between. Written as DNA, the CDR3 is TGTGCCAGCAGCTACCAAGAGACCCAGTACTTC. This translates into CASSYQETQYF.

This chain joins TRBV28 and TRBJ2-2; TRBD2 aligns across 9 bases. The CDR3 extends over 17 amino acids. Germline V gene data show CDR1 as MDHEN and CDR2 as SYDVKM. V lost 3 bases and J lost 3; bases outside the gene matches: 8. The DNA for the CDR3 is TGTGCCAGCAGTTTGAGGGTAGCGGGAGTGGACACCGGGGAGCTGTTTTTT. It encodes CASSLRVAGVDTGELFF.

For the CDR3, the DNA is TGCGCCAGCAGCTTGGAAGGGCTACCAGATTATAATGAAAAACTGTTTTTT. Its protein is CASSLEGLPDYNEKLFF. This chain uses TRBV5-1 with TRBJ1-4; D is uncertain. The CDR3 is 17 amino acids. Trimming left V 0 bases short and J 4 bases short, with 16 bases between. CDR1 and CDR2 (germline): SGHRS, YFSETQ.

As DNA, the CDR3 is TGCAGTGCTAGGAGCGGGCATGAGCAGTTCTTC. As protein: CSARSGHEQFF. This chain links TRBV20-1 with TRBJ2-1; D is perhaps TRBD2 (6 bases). This CDR3 contains 11 residues. Germline values: CDR1 DFQATT, CDR2 SNEGSKA (reference sequence). The V end was cut by 3 bases, the J end by 8 bases, with 8 bases between.

CDR3 sequence: CASSRDRLVSNQPQHF. CDR3 nucleotides: TGTGCCAGCAGCAGGGACAGGTTGGTTAGCAATCAGCCCCAGCATTTT. The chain has TRBV7-8 and TRBJ1-5; 8 positions match TRBD1. Germline lookup yields CDR1 SGHVS and CDR2 FQNEAQ. The CDR3 runs to 16 residues. The V and J ends lost 5 bases and 0 bases, in that order; junction bases with no gene match: 6.

The CDR3 bases are TGTGCCTGGAGTGAGGGTGGGGGGCAGCCCCAGCATTTT. Amino acids: CAWSEGGGQPQHF. The chain recombines TRBV30 with TRBJ1-5; tentative D call: TRBD1 (5 bases). V gave up 1 base and J gave up 7 bases, with 11 bases separating them. Looked up from germline, CDR1 is GTSNPN and CDR2 is SVGIG (reference sequence). The CDR3 is 13 residues long.

The V and J genes are TRBV12-3 or TRBV12-4 and TRBJ1-2; D is possibly TRBD1 (5 bases). CDR3 size: 13 residues. V lost 5 bases to trimming and J lost 7 bases, with 14 bases between them. CDR3 nucleotide sequence: TGTGCCAGCAGTGTCTCCGGGGGGGGTGGCTACACCTTC. This sequence encodes CASSVSGGGGYTF.